This T cell receptor (beta chain) was recorded in a study of blood T cell repertoires in COVID-19. Study in general: Samples taken during acute and convalescent COVID-19 were collected in the United States, Italy and Spain. Sample material is recorded as cDNA or gDNA derived from T cells, B-cell-depleted T cells, or PBMCs.

Assay: immunoSEQ multiplex PCR; the TCRdb copy retains only in-frame clones and omits some. The table includes around 100,000 clones, almost 80% detected once. The CDR3 is 14 amino acids. The germline V and J ends were trimmed by 0 bases and 0 bases, with 3 bases remaining between them. Looked up from germline, CDR1 is LNHNV and CDR2 is YYDKDF (reference sequence). The specimen sequenced was peripheral blood. This receptor was obtained from an older woman with acute or convalescent COVID-19. The rearrangement links TRBV15 to TRBJ1-5, with D hard to call. CDR3 in DNA: TGTGCCACCAGCAGAGATTATAGCAATCAGCCCCAGCATTTT. Translating gives CATSRDYSNQPQHF. The full variable domain, in which reference TRBV15 and TRBJ1-5 provide the parts outside the CDR3, is DAMVIQNPRYQVTQFGKPVTLSCSQTLNHNVMYWYQQKSSQAPKLLFHYYDKDFNNEADTPDNFQSRRPNTSFCFLDIRSPGLGDTAMYLCATSRDYSNQPQHFGDGTRLSIL.